This TCR beta chain was identified in a study of T cells after posttransplantation cyclophosphamide. Method: immunoSEQ multiplex PCR; TCRdb's copy keeps in-frame clones and lacks some. Altogether some 38,000 clones were found in the sample, and no singletons occur. Overall study results and limits: Blood and skin or GI T cell repertoires showed limited TRB overlap.

This related bone marrow graft donor gave peripheral blood on the day of marrow donation. On this clone: Antigen: not known.

What was sequenced was PBMCs. This clonotype originated in a man in his fifties in good health, CMV-negative, and a related stem cell transplant donor.

The CDR3 is CAISEAAYEQFF. In DNA form, the CDR3 reads TGTGCCATCAGTGAGGCGGCTTATGAGCAGTTCTTC. The chain is built from TRBV10-3 and TRBJ2-1; no reliable D call. CDR1 and CDR2 (germline): ENHRY, SYGVKD. This CDR3 contains 12 residues. Deletions cut 2 bases from V and 8 bases from J, with 7 bases between.